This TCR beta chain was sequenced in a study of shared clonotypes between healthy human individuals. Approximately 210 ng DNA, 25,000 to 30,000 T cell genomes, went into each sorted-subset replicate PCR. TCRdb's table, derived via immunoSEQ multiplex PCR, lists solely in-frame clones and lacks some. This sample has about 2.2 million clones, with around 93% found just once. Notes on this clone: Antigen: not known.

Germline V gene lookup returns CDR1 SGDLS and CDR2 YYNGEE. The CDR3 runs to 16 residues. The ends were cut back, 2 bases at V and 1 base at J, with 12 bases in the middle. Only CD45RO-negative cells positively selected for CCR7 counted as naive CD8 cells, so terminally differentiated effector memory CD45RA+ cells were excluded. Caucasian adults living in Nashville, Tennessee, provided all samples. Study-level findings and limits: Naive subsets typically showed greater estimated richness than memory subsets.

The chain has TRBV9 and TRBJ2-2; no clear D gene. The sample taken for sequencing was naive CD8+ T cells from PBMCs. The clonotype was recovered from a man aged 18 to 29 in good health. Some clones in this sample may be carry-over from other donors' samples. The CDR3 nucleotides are TGTGCCAGCAGCGTCCTCGCCAGAAAGAACACCGGGGAGCTGTTTTTT. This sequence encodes CASSVLARKNTGELFF.